These 21 T cell receptor beta chains originate from one sample sequenced in a study of T cells after yellow fever vaccination. MiXCR, applied by TCRdb to the 5' RACE reads, yields one record per CDR3 protein. The sample has around 46,000 distinct CDR3 sequences, roughly 7% seen once. The input for sequencing was CD8+ T cells not binding an NS4B(214-222) dextramer, sorted from PBMCs, taken 45 days after the yellow fever booster vaccination. Receptors were obtained from a man aged 25 to 40 who received the YFV17D yellow fever vaccine.

A remark on this clonotype: A much larger clone lies a single base off, so this may be a read error. The chain combines TRBV5-5 with TRBJ2-7, with D unclear. Trimming removed 5 bases from V and 6 bases from J, with 18 bases in between. Germline values: CDR1 SGHKS, CDR2 YYEKEE (reference sequence). This CDR3 comprises 14 residues. CDR3 DNA sequence: TGTGCCAGCAGATGGGGTAGGACCCCCGTCGAGCAGTACTTC. This translates into CASRWGRTPVEQYF.

Regarding this clonotype: One base away lies a much larger clone, so this may be a sequencing read error. The V and J genes are TRBV27 and TRBJ2-7; 7 bases fit TRBD2. Germline CDR1 is MNHEY and CDR2 is SMNVEV (reference sequence). J was trimmed by 1 base and V by 2 bases; bases with no gene match: 2. The CDR3 is 14 amino acids. CDR3 nucleotides: TGTGCCAGCAGTTTAGTGCGGGGGTCCTACGAGCAGTACTTC. It is translated as CASSLVRGSYEQYF.

This clonotype came up many times. The V and J genes are TRBV25-1 and TRBJ2-2, with D maybe TRBD2 (5 bases). The CDR3 extends over 15 amino acids. Germline CDR1 MGHDK, CDR2 SYGVNS. V was pared by 2 bases and J by 3 bases, with 10 bases between. Written as DNA, the CDR3 is TGTGCCAGCAGTGAAGGACTGGGGTACACCGGGGAGCTGTTTTTT. Translating gives CASSEGLGYTGELFF.

This clonotype has a count of ten or more. V gene TRBV12-3 or TRBV12-4 combines with J gene TRBJ2-5, with 7 bases fitting TRBD1. The CDR3 has 17 amino acids. The J segment lost 1 base and the V segment lost 3 bases, leaving 11 bases of the junction unmatched. The CDR3 sequence is CASSLVLDRSSQETQYF. The DNA for the CDR3 is TGTGCCAGCAGTTTGGTACTGGACAGGAGTTCCCAAGAGACCCAGTACTTC.

This clonotype was counted many times. This chain links TRBV27 with TRBJ2-3, with 7 bases that match TRBD2. The CDR3 is 17 amino acids. CDR1 is MNHEY and CDR2 is SMNVEV in the germline V gene (reference sequence). With 4 bases clipped from V and 5 bases from J, the junction kept 15 bases outside the gene matches. The DNA for the CDR3 is TGTGCCAGCAGTTACCTACAAGCCGCGGGAGTGGAAGATACGCAGTATTTT. This sequence encodes CASSYLQAAGVEDTQYF.

This clonotype was counted ten times or more. This rearrangement joins TRBV11-2 to TRBJ2-7; D is unclear. The CDR3 consists of 12 residues. The germline CDR1 and CDR2 sequences are SGHAT and FQNNGV. Trimming took off 3 bases at V and 6 bases at J, with 9 bases between the two ends. The CDR3 DNA sequence: TGTGCCAGCAGCTTTGACCCCGTCGAGCAGTACTTC. This sequence encodes CASSFDPVEQYF.

This clonotype showed up many times. This sequence joins TRBV3-1 and TRBJ1-5; 9 bases align to TRBD1. J lost 6 bases, V lost 4 bases, and 22 bases had no gene match. CDR3 length: 20 amino acids. Per germline, CDR1 LGHDT and CDR2 YNNKEL (reference sequence). The DNA for the CDR3 is TGTGCCAGCAGCCGGGACATCGATCGTCCCCAGGGACAGGGTAGTCAGCCCCAGCATTTT. It encodes CASSRDIDRPQGQGSQPQHF.

This clonotype was recorded many times. This chain links TRBV27 with TRBJ2-2, with 7 bases aligning to TRBD1. The CDR3 has 18 residues. The junction had 11 bases not matched to a gene; V was cut back by 2 bases and J by 2 bases. Germline V gene sequence: CDR1 MNHEY, CDR2 SMNVEV (reference sequence). CDR3 nucleotide sequence: TGTGCCAGCAGTTTAATTTCGGAACAGGGGATTAACACCGGGGAGCTGTTTTTT. This encodes CASSLISEQGINTGELFF.

This clonotype was seen at least ten times. This chain links TRBV13 with TRBJ1-3; 7 bases are a match to TRBD1. This CDR3 is 15 amino acids long. After removal of 0 bases from V and 4 bases from J, the junction contained 3 bases not matched to a gene. The germline V gene has CDR1 PRHDT and CDR2 FYEKMQ (reference sequence). The CDR3 DNA sequence: TGTGCCAGCAGCTTAGGTGAGGGGGCCGGAAACACCATATATTTT. Translated, it gives CASSLGEGAGNTIYF.

In this sample, this clonotype turned up many times. The chain has TRBV4-2 and TRBJ2-2; D possibly corresponds to TRBD2 (6 bases). V lost 1 base and J lost 4, with 10 bases in between. CDR1 LGHNA and CDR2 YNFKEQ come from the germline V gene. This CDR3 is built from 15 residues. CDR3 DNA: TGTGCCAGCAGCCAAGCAGTAGCGGTCACCGGGGAGCTGTTTTTT. Translating gives CASSQAVAVTGELFF.

This clonotype was recorded at least ten times. The gene calls are TRBV25-1 and TRBJ2-1; TRBD2 matches 10 bases. CDR1 MGHDK and CDR2 SYGVNS come from the germline V gene. This CDR3 is 15 amino acids long. Trimming at V came to 2 bases and at J to 2 bases, leaving 0 bases not matched to a gene. The CDR3 loop reads CASSETSGAYNEQFF. The CDR3 bases are TGTGCCAGCAGTGAAACTAGCGGGGCCTACAATGAGCAGTTCTTC.

There are many counts of this clonotype. The chain carries TRBV27 and TRBJ2-1, with D unresolved. V was trimmed by 3 bases and J by 4 bases, leaving 7 bases between them. The CDR3 is 13 residues long. Germline CDR1 and CDR2: MNHEY and SMNVEV (reference sequence). The CDR3 DNA reads as TGTGCCAGCAGTTTGAGCGTATACAATGAGCAGTTCTTC. Its translation is CASSLSVYNEQFF.

This clonotype was found many times. The rearrangement links TRBV27 to TRBJ2-3; D gene ambiguous. The CDR3 totals 14 residues. The V gene's germline CDR1 is MNHEY and CDR2 SMNVEV (reference sequence). V gave up 2 bases and J gave up 0 bases, with 6 bases separating them. The CDR3 DNA is TGTGCCAGCAGTTTAGTAGGAAGCACAGATACGCAGTATTTT. Translation: CASSLVGSTDTQYF.

This clonotype came up many times. The chain couples TRBV29-1 to TRBJ2-7; no clear D. Deletions cut 4 bases from V and 1 base from J, with 8 bases between. Germline-derived CDR1 and CDR2 are SQVTM and ANQGSEA. This CDR3 region has 12 residues. CDR3 nucleotide sequence: TGCAGCGTTGGAACTACTTCCTACGAGCAGTACTTC. Amino acid sequence: CSVGTTSYEQYF.

At least ten counts were recorded for this clonotype. The chain carries TRBV5-5 and TRBJ1-2; 7 bases are shared with TRBD1. This CDR3 region has 15 residues. Trimming at V came to 1 base and at J to 2 bases, leaving 5 bases not matched to a gene. Germline loops: CDR1 SGHKS, CDR2 YYEKEE (reference sequence). The CDR3 bases are TGTGCCAGCAGCTTGTTCGACAGGGCGAACTATGGCTACACCTTC. Its translation: CASSLFDRANYGYTF.

There are many counts of this clonotype. The CDR3 DNA is TGTGCCATCCCGCGGTCTTCGTTCTACAATGAGCAGTTCTTC. Translation gives CAIPRSSFYNEQFF. The chain carries TRBV7-2 and TRBJ2-1; unclear D gene. V was trimmed by 10 bases and J by 3 bases, leaving 16 bases between them. This CDR3 is built from 14 residues. CDR1 and CDR2 from the germline V gene are SGHTA and FQGNSA.

Concerning this clonotype itself: A much larger clone sits a single nucleotide away, making a read error possible. The gene calls are TRBV12-3 or TRBV12-4 and TRBJ2-7, with 8 bases aligning to TRBD2. The CDR3 length is 16 residues. V was pared by 5 bases and J by 3 bases, with 12 bases of the junction left unmatched. This CDR3 is CASSLLLGSGVYEQYF. CDR3 DNA sequence: TGTGCCAGCAGTCTCCTGCTGGGTAGCGGGGTCTACGAGCAGTACTTC.

This clonotype was detected many times. The chain employs TRBV4-1 and TRBJ2-1; D not certain. Germline assignment: CDR1 MGHRA and CDR2 YSYEKL. With 0 bases removed from V and 6 bases from J, the gap between germline ends came to 9 bases. The CDR3 covers 14 residues. The CDR3 loop is CASSQDPGSNEQFF. CDR3 in DNA: TGCGCCAGCAGCCAAGACCCAGGCAGCAATGAGCAGTTCTTC.

This clonotype was counted at least ten times. The rearrangement joins TRBV12-3 or TRBV12-4 to TRBJ2-2; D is unclear. With 5 bases removed from V and 1 base from J, the gap between germline ends came to 14 bases. This CDR3 comprises 16 residues. CDR3 nucleotides: TGTGCCAGCAGTCCCCCCGCCCTGGGGAACACCGGGGAGCTGTTTTTT. It is translated as CASSPPALGNTGELFF.

This clonotype showed up many times. The chain combines TRBV28 with TRBJ1-1, with TRBD1 as a possible D gene (6 bases). The V and J ends lost 5 bases and 5 bases respectively, with 15 bases between them. From germline, CDR1 is MDHEN and CDR2 SYDVKM. This CDR3 has 14 amino acids. CDR3 sequence (DNA): TGTGCCAGCAGTCCGATAGGGGGGCGAACTGAAGCTTTCTTT. It yields the protein CASSPIGGRTEAFF.

V is TRBV20-1 and J is TRBJ2-7; D gene unclear. The CDR3 covers 13 residues. Trimming took 0 bases from V and 3 from J, leaving 9 bases between them. Germline CDR1 reads DFQATT; CDR2 reads SNEGSKA (reference sequence). The CDR3 loop reads CSARDVDGYEQYF. DNA of the CDR3: TGCAGTGCTAGAGATGTGGACGGCTACGAGCAGTACTTC.